This TCR beta chain appears in the sequencing data of a study of CD8+ T cells in alopecia areata. From alopecia areata patients, lesional scalp punch biopsies and peripheral blood were collected. Using a FACSAria, the CD4+ and CD8+ T cells were sorted from the PBMCs. Sequencing relied on a cDNA template that was reverse transcribed from extracted RNA. Assay used: immunoSEQ multiplex PCR; TCRdb lists only in-frame clones, some missing. The data show 90,000 to 150,000 clones, less than 45% seen once. Study-level results: Among the cells sequenced in scalp samples are also the resident alphabeta T cells of normal skin.

The V gene's germline CDR1 is SQVTM and CDR2 ANQGSEA. This CDR3 spans 13 amino acids. V lost 0 bases and J lost 4, with 10 bases in between. With respect to this clone: Its specificity is unknown. At the DNA level, this CDR3 is encoded by other sequences in the same sample as well.

The chain employs TRBV29-1 and TRBJ2-7; D not resolved. Material: CD4+ T cells sorted from blood. The sequence came from a human donor with alopecia areata. CDR3 loop: CSVEDPELYEQYF. The CDR3, as DNA: TGCAGCGTTGAAGATCCCGAGCTATACGAGCAGTACTTC.